This T cell receptor (beta chain) was sequenced in a study of siplizumab effects on memory and regulatory T cells (dated by TCRdb to between 2019 and 2020). Background on the whole study: The study looked at the effect of siplizumab, an anti-CD2 antibody, on alloreactive T-cell subsets in allogeneic mixed lymphocyte reactions made from human PBMCs. General study outcomes and caveats: The cumulative frequency of alloreactive sequences that could be traced back to unstimulated CD4+ memory T cells was significantly reduced by siplizumab. Of the alloreactive CD4+ clones that could be mapped, the Treg-derived share averaged almost 70% with siplizumab compared with 25% to 30% in control reactions. Roughly 80-97% of proliferating CD4+ or CD8+ clones could not be assigned a naive or memory phenotype. No functional confirmation was obtained for the suppressive function of proliferating Tregs from siplizumab cultures. Because sequences below about 10^-5 frequency were poorly captured, only a minor fraction of alloreactive clones could be mapped to unstimulated subsets. Unstimulated naive T cells appeared to be more diverse than memory T cells, and naive cells seemed to make a substantial contribution to the alloresponse.

The germline V gene yields MGHRA for CDR1 and YSYEKL for CDR2. Inclusive of the bounding cysteine and phenylalanine, the CDR3 is 14 residues long. Only the CDR3 portion is preserved as DNA: 42 bases, with reading frame beginning at the first base. Trimming at the junction amounts to 0 bases on V and 7 bases on J, and the germline ends lie 7 bases apart. This clone was picked up a small number of times. The antigen this receptor binds is unknown. No quality values exist for individual bases; no much larger clone is one base distant. TCRbeta CDR3 sequencing was performed on sorted unstimulated T cells and on proliferating T cells recovered from mixed lymphocyte reactions. Fresh whole blood from roughly 10 HLA-typed healthy donors was used to isolate PBMCs. The library was made by the immunoSEQ multiplex PCR assay. The deep sequencing platform assayed about 90,000 TCR templates per sample. Genomic DNA extracted from sorted T cells was used for TCRbeta CDR3 sequencing. The authors processed their data as follows. The R programming language was used for clonal analysis of TCRbeta CDR3 data. Unstimulated samples were compared with post-reaction CFSE-low samples to define alloreactive CD4+ and CD8+ clones. Regulatory or non-regulatory origin of alloreactive CD4+ clones was assigned by matching sequences to the sorted unstimulated Treg and non-Treg repertoires. Sourced from immuneACCESS, this table was stored by TCRdb with only in-frame sequences that have V and J called. A share of the clones is absent; for the studies checked, an unresolved V gene accounts for under half, and the remainder has no known explanation. For V, J and clone size, that table is used; D and trimming come from the DNA. In all, the sample holds 90,000 to 95,000 clones, and roughly 93% of those were seen once. The biggest ten clones account for about 6.7% of the sample.

This chain joins TRBV4-1 to TRBJ1-6; no confident D gene assignment can be made. The sequencing sample was made of CD8+ T cells sorted from blood. This TCR was recovered from a human donor in good health. The DNA is TGCGCCAGCAGCCAAGATCAGGAAAATTCACCCCTCCACTTT. Its product reads: CASSQDQENSPLHF.